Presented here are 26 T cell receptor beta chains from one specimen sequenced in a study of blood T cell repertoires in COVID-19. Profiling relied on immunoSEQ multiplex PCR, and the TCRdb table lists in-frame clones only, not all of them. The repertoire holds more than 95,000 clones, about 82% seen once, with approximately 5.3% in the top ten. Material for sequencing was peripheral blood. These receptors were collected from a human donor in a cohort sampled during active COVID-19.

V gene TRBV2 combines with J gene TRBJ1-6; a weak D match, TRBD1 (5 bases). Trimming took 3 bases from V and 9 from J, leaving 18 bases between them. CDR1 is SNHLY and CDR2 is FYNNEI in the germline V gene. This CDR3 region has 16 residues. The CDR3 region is CASSDSGARGASPLHF. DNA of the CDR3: TGTGCCAGCAGTGACTCCGGGGCCCGCGGGGCTTCACCCCTCCACTTT. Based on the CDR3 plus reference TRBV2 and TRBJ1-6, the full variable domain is EPEVTQTPSHQVTQMGQEVILRCVPISNHLYFYWYRQILGQKVEFLVSFYNNEISEKSEIFDDQFSVERPDGSNFTLKIRSTKLEDSAMYFCASSDSGARGASPLHFGNGTRLTVT.

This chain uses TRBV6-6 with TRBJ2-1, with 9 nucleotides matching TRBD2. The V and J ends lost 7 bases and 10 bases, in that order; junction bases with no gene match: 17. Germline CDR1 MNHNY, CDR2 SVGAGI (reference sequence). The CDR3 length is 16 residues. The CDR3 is CASTSGGSGSGREQFF. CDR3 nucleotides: TGTGCCAGCACCTCCGGAGGTAGCGGGAGCGGTCGCGAGCAGTTCTTC.

CDR3 coding DNA: TGTGCCAGCAGTTCACGGACATTCCTCCTACCCCAAGAGACCCAGTACTTC. It specifies CASSSRTFLLPQETQYF. The chain has TRBV28 and TRBJ2-5; possibly TRBD1 for D (5 bases). The ends were cut back, 4 bases at V and 1 base at J, with 19 bases in the middle. CDR1 and CDR2 (germline): MDHEN, SYDVKM. The CDR3 length is 17 residues.

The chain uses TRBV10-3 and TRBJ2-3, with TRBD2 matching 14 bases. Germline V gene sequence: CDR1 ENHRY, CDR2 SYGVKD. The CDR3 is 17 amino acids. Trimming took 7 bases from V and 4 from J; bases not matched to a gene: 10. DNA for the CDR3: TGTGCCATCACCGGGACTAGCGGGAGAGAACCCCCAGATACGCAGTATTTT. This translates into CAITGTSGREPPDTQYF.

The chain's CDR3 is CASSWGTSGTQYF. The CDR3, as DNA: TGTGCCAGCAGCTGGGGGACTAGCGGGACCCAGTACTTC. V gene TRBV5-8 combines with J gene TRBJ2-5; TRBD2 matches 11 bases. The CDR3 is made up of 13 amino acids. The V and J ends lost 3 bases and 7 bases, in that order; junction bases with no gene match: 2. The germline V gene encodes CDR1 SGHTS and CDR2 YDEGEE.

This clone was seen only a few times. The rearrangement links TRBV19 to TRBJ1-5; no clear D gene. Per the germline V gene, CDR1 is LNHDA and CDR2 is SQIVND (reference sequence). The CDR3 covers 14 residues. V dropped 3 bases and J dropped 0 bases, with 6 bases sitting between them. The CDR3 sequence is CASSIPYSNQPQHF. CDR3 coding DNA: TGTGCCAGTAGTATTCCTTATAGCAATCAGCCCCAGCATTTT. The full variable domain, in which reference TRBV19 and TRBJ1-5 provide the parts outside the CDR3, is DGGITQSPKYLFRKEGQNVTLSCEQNLNHDAMYWYRQDPGQGLRLIYYSQIVNDFQKGDIAEGYSVSREKKESFPLTVTSAQKNPTAFYLCASSIPYSNQPQHFGDGTRLSIL.

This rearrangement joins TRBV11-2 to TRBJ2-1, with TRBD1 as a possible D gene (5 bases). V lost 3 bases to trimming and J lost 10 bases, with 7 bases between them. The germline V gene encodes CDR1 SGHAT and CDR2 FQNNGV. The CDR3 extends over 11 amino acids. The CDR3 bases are TGTGCCAGCAGCTTGGGGCGCGAGCAGTTCTTC. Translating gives CASSLGREQFF.

The CDR3 loop is CASSSIGLILPTDTQYF. Here the CDR3 DNA reads TGCGCCAGCAGCTCCATAGGACTAATTCTGCCCACAGATACGCAGTATTTT. This sequence joins TRBV5-1 and TRBJ2-3, with a tentative D call TRBD2 (6 bases). Trimming cost V 3 bases and J 2 bases, with 19 bases left between them. This CDR3 has 17 residues. Germline-derived CDR1 and CDR2 are SGHRS and YFSETQ. The full variable domain, with the rest looked up from reference TRBV5-1 and TRBJ2-3, is KAGVTQTPRYLIKTRGQQVTLSCSPISGHRSVSWYQQTPGQGLQFLFEYFSETQRNKGNFPGRFSGRQFSNSRSEMNVSTLELGDSALYLCASSSIGLILPTDTQYFGPGTRLTVL.

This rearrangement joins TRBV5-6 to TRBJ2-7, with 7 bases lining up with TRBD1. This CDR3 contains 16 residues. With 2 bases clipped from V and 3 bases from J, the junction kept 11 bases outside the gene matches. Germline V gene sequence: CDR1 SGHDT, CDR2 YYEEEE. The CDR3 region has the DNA TGTGCCAGCAGCTTCCGAGACAGGGTCTCTTTCTACGAGCAGTACTTC. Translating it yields CASSFRDRVSFYEQYF.

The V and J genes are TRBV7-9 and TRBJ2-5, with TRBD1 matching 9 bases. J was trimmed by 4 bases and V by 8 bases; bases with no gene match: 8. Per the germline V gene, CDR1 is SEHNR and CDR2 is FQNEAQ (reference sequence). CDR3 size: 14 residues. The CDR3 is CASRDRAERETQYF. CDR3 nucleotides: TGTGCCAGCCGGGACAGGGCTGAGCGAGAGACCCAGTACTTC.

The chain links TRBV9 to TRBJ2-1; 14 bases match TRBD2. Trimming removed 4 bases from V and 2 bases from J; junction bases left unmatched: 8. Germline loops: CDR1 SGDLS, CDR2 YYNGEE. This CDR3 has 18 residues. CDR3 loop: CASSPGTSGSRPYNEQFF. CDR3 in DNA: TGTGCCAGCAGCCCCGGGACTAGCGGGAGCAGGCCCTACAATGAGCAGTTCTTC.

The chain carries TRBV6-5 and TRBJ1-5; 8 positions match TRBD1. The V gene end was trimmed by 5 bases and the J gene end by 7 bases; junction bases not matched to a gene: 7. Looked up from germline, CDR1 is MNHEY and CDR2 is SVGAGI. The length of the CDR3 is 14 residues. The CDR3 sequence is CASSPGGGGQPQHF. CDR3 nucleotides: TGTGCCAGCAGTCCAGGGGGCGGAGGACAGCCCCAGCATTTT.

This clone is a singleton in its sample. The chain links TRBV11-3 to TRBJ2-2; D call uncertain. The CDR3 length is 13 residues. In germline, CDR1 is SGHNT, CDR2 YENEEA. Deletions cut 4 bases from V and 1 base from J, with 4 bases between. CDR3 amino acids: CASSWLNTGELFF. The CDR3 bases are TGTGCCAGCAGCTGGCTGAACACCGGGGAGCTGTTTTTT.

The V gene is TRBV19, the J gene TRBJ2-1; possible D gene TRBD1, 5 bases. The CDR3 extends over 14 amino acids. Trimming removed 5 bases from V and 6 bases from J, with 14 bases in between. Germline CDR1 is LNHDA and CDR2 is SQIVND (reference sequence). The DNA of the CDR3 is TGTGCCAGTAGTTACAATCCCCAGGGCAATGAGCAGTTCTTC. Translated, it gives CASSYNPQGNEQFF.

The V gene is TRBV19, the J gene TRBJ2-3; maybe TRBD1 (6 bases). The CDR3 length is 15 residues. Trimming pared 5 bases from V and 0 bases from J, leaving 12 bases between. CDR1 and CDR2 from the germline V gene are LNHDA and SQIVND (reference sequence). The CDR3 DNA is TGTGCCAGTAGTTTACAGGGTTATAGCACAGATACGCAGTATTTT. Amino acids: CASSLQGYSTDTQYF.

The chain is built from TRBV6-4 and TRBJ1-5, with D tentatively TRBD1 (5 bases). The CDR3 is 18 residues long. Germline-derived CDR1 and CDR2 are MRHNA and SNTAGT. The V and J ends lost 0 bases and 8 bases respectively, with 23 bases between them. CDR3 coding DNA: TGTGCCAGCAGTGACTCGAAGTTTGTCAAGGGGTCACAGAAGCCCCAGCATTTT. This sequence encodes CASSDSKFVKGSQKPQHF.

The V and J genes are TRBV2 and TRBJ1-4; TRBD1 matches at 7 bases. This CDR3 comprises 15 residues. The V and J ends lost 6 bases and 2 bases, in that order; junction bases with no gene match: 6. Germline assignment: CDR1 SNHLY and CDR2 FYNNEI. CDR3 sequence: CASSWAGGTNEKLFF. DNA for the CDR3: TGTGCCAGCAGCTGGGCAGGGGGTACTAATGAAAAACTGTTTTTT.

This CDR3 is CASSGTEWETQYF. The CDR3 DNA is TGTGCCAGCAGCGGGACAGAATGGGAGACCCAGTACTTC. The chain joins TRBV27 to TRBJ2-5; TRBD1 matches 7 bases. This CDR3 is built from 13 residues. In germline, CDR1 is MNHEY, CDR2 SMNVEV (reference sequence). The junction had 6 bases not matched to a gene; V was cut back by 6 bases and J by 5 bases.

The CDR3: CASSLVGQSGELFF. The DNA for the CDR3 is TGTGCCAGCAGCTTAGTGGGACAGAGCGGGGAGCTGTTTTTT. The V and J genes are TRBV7-2 and TRBJ2-2; 7 nucleotides match TRBD1. This CDR3 has 14 residues. The ends lost 1 base at V and 7 bases at J; junction bases unmatched: 3. The germline V gene has CDR1 SGHTA and CDR2 FQGNSA.

This chain's CDR3 is CASRRSSGTNTGELFF. The CDR3, as DNA: TGTGCCAGCAGACGATCTAGCGGGACGAACACCGGGGAGCTGTTTTTT. V and J are TRBV7-9 and TRBJ2-2, with TRBD2 identical over 9 bases. V trimming: 6 bases; J trimming: 0 bases; junction bases outside the gene matches: 5. This CDR3 has 16 residues. Germline values: CDR1 SEHNR, CDR2 FQNEAQ (reference sequence).

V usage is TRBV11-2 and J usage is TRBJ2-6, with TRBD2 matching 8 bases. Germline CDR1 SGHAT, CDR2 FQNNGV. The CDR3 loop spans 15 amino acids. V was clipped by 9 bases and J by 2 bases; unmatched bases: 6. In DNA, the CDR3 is TGTGCCAGTACTCGGGGGGGCGCTGGGGCCAACGTCCTGACTTTC. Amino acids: CASTRGGAGANVLTF.

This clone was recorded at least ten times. The DNA for the CDR3 is TGTGCCAGCAGTCCCGGGACAGGGGACGAGCAGTACTTC. It is translated as CASSPGTGDEQYF. The chain recombines TRBV27 with TRBJ2-7; TRBD1 agrees at 10 bases. The V gene end was trimmed by 5 bases and the J gene end by 5 bases; junction bases not matched to a gene: 3. Per the germline V gene, CDR1 is MNHEY and CDR2 is SMNVEV (reference sequence). This CDR3 has 13 amino acids.

This CDR3 reads CATGTAITGELFF. The CDR3 region has the DNA TGTGCCACCGGGACAGCCATCACCGGGGAGCTGTTTTTT. V is TRBV10-3 and J is TRBJ2-2; 7 bases are a match to TRBD1. The CDR3 sequence is 13 residues long. Trimming took 10 bases from V and 4 from J; bases not matched to a gene: 6. Germline values: CDR1 ENHRY, CDR2 SYGVKD.

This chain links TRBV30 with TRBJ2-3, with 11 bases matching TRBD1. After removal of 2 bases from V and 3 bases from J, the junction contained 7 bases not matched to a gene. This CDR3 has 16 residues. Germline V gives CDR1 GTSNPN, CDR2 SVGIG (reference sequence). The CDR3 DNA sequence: TGTGCCTGGAGTCCCGGGACAGGGGGGTTAACAGATACGCAGTATTTT. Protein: CAWSPGTGGLTDTQYF. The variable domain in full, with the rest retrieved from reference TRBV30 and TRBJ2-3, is SQTIHQWPATLVQPVGSPLSLECTVEGTSNPNLYWYRQAAGRGLQLLFYSVGIGQISSEVPQNLSASRPQDRQFILSSKKLLLSDSGFYLCAWSPGTGGLTDTQYFGPGTRLTVL.

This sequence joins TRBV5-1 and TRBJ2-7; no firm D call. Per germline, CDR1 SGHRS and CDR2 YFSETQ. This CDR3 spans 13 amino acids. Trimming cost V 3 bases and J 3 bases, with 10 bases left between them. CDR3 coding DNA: TGCGCCAGCAGCTCCTCCACCAGCTACGAGCAGTACTTC. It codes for CASSSSTSYEQYF.

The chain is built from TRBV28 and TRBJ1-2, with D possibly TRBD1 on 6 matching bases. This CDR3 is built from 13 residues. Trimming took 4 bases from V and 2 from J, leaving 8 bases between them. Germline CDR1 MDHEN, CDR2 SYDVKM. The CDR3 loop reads CASSSRGNYGYTF. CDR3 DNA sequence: TGTGCCAGCAGTTCGAGGGGGAACTATGGCTACACCTTC.